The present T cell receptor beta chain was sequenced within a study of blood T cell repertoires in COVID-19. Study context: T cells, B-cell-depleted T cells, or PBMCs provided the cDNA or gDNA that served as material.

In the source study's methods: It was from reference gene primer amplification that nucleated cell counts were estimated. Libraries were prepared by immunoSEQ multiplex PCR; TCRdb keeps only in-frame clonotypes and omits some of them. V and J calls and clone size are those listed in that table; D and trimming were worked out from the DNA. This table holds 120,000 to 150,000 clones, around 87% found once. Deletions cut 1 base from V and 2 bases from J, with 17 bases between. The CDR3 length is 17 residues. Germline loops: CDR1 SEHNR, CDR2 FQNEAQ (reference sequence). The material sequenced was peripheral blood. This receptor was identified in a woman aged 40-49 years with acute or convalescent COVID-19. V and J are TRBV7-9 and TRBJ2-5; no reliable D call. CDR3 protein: CASSLVGSYSLQETQYF. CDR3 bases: TGTGCCAGCAGCTTAGTCGGCAGTTACTCACTACAAGAGACCCAGTACTTC.